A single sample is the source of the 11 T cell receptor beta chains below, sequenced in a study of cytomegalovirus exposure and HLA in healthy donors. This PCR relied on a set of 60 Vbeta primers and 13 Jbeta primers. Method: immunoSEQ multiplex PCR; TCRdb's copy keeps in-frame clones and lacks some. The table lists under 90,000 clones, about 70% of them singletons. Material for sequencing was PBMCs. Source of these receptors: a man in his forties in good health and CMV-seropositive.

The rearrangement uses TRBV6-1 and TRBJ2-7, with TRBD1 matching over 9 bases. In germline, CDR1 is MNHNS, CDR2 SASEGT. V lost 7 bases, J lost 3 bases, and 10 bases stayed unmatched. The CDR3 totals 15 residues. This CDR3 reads CASILGAGQGYEQYF. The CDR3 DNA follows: TGTGCCAGCATCTTAGGGGCGGGACAGGGCTACGAGCAGTACTTC.

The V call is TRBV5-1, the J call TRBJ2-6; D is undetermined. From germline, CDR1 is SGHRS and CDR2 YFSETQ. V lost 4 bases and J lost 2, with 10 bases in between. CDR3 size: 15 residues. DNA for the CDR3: TGCGCCAGCAGCCTTACAGTCCCTGGGGCCAACGTCCTGACTTTC. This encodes CASSLTVPGANVLTF.

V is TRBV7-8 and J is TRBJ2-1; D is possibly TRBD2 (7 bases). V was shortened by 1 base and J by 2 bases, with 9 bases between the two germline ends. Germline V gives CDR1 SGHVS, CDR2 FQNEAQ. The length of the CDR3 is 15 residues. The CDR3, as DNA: TGTGCCAGCAGCTTAGGCGGGGGCACCTACAATGAGCAGTTCTTC. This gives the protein CASSLGGGTYNEQFF.

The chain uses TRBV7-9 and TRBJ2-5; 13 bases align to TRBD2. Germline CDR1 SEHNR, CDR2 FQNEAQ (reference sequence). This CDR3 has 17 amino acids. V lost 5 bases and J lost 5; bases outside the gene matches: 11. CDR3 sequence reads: CASSPGLAGVGGETQYF. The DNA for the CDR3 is TGTGCCAGCAGCCCAGGACTAGCGGGAGTGGGTGGGGAGACCCAGTACTTC. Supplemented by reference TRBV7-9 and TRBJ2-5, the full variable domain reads DTGVSQNPRHKITKRGQNVTFRCDPISEHNRLYWYRQTLGQGPEFLTYFQNEAQLEKSRLLSDRFSAERPKGSFSTLEIQRTEQGDSAMYLCASSPGLAGVGGETQYFGPGTRLLVL.

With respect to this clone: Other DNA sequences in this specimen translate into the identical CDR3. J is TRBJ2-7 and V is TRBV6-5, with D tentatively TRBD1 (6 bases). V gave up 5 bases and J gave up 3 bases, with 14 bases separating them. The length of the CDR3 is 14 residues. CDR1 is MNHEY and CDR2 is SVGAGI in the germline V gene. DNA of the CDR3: TGTGCCAGCAGTACATCTAGGGGGAACTACGAGCAGTACTTC. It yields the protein CASSTSRGNYEQYF.

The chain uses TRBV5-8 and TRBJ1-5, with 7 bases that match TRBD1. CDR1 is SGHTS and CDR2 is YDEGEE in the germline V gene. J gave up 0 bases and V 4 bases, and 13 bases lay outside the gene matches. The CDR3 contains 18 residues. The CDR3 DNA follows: TGTGCCAGCAGCCTTCAAGGGACAGCTGGTTATAGCAATCAGCCCCAGCATTTT. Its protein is CASSLQGTAGYSNQPQHF. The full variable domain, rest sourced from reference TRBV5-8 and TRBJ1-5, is EAGVTQSPTHLIKTRGQQATLRCSPISGHTSVYWYQQALGLGLQFLLWYDEGEERNRGNFPPRFSGRQFPNYSSELNVNALELEDSALYLCASSLQGTAGYSNQPQHFGDGTRLSIL.

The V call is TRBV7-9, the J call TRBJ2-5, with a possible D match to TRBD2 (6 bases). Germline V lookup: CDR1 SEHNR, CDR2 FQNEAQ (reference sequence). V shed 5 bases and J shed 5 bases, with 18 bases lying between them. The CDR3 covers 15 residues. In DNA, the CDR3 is TGTGCCAGCAGCCCTATCTCGGGACTTGAGGAGACCCAGTACTTC. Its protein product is CASSPISGLEETQYF.

In DNA, the CDR3 is TGTGCCAGCAGCTTAATTGCGGGGAAAGACTCGTCTGGAAACACCATATATTTT. It specifies CASSLIAGKDSSGNTIYF. The chain joins TRBV11-2 to TRBJ1-3; D gene ambiguous. V lost 2 bases and J 1 base, leaving 18 bases between the germline ends. This CDR3 region has 18 residues. CDR1 and CDR2 from the germline V gene are SGHAT and FQNNGV.

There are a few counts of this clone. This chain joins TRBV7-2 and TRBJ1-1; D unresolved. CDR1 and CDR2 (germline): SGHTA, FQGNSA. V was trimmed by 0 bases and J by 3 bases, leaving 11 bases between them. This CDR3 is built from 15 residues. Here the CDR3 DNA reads TGTGCCAGCAGCTTAGCAAGAGGGCCGTACACTGAAGCTTTCTTT. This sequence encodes CASSLARGPYTEAFF. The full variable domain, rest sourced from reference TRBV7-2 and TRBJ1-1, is GAGVSQSPSNKVTEKGKDVELRCDPISGHTALYWYRQSLGQGLEFLIYFQGNSAPDKSGLPSDRFSAERTGGSVSTLTIQRTQQEDSAVYLCASSLARGPYTEAFFGQGTRLTVV.

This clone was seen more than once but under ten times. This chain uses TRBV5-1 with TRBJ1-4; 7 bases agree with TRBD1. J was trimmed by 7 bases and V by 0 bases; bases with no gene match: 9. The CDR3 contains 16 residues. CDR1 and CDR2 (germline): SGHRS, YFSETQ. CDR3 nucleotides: TGCGCCAGCAGCTTGGGGGACAGCTTCGATGGTGAAAAACTGTTTTTT. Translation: CASSLGDSFDGEKLFF.

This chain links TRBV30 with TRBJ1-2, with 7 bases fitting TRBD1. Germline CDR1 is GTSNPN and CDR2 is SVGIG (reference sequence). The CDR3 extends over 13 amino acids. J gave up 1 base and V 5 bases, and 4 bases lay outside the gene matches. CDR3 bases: TGTGCCTGGGGACAGGCATATAACTATGGCTACACCTTC. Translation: CAWGQAYNYGYTF.